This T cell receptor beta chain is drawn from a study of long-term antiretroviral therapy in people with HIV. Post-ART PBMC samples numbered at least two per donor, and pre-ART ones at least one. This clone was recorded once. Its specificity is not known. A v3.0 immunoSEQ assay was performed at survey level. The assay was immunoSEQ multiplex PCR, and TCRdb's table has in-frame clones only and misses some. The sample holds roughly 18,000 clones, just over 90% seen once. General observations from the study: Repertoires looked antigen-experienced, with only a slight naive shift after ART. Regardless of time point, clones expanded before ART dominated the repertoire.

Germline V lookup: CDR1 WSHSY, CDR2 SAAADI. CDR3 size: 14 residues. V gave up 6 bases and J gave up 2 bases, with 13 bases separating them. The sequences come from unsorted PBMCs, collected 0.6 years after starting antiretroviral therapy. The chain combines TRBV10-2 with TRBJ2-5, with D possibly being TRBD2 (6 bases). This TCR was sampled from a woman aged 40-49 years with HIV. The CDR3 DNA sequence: TGCGCCAGCAGCACACGACTAGAACAAGAGACCCAGTACTTC. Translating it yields CASSTRLEQETQYF.